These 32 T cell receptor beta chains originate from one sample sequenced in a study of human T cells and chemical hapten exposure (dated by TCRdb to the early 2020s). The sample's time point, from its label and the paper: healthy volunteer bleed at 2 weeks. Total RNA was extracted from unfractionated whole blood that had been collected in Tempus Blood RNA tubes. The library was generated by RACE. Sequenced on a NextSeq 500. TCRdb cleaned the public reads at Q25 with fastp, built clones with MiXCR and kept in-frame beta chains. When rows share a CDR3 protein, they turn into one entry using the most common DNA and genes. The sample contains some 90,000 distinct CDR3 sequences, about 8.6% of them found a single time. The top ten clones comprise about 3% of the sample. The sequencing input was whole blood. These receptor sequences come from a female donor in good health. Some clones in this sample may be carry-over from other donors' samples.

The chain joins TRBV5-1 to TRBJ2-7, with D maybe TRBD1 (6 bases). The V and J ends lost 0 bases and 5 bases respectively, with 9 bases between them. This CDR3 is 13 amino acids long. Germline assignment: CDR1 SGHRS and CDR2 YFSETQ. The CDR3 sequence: CASSLAHRDEQYF. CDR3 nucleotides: TGCGCCAGCAGCTTGGCCCACAGGGACGAGCAGTACTTC.

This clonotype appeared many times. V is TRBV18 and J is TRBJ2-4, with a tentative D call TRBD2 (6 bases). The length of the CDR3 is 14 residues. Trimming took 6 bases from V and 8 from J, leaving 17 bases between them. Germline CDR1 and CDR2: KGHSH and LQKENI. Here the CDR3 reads CASSLRIREDIQYF. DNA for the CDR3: TGTGCCAGCTCTCTTCGGATCAGGGAGGACATTCAGTACTTC.

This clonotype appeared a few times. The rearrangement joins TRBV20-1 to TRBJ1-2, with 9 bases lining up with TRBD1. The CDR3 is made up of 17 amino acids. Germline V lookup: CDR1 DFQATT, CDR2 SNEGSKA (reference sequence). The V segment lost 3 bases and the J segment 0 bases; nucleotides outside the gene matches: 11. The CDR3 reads CSARVRDRDRANYGYTF. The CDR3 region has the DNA TGCAGTGCTAGGGTCCGGGACAGGGATAGAGCTAACTATGGCTACACCTTC.

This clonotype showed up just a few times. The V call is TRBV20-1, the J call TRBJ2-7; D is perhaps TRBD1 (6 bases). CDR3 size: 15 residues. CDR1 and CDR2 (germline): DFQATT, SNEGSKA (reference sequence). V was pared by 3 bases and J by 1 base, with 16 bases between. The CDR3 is CSASARQDSSYEQYF. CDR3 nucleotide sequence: TGCAGTGCTAGTGCGCGACAGGATTCTTCCTACGAGCAGTACTTC.

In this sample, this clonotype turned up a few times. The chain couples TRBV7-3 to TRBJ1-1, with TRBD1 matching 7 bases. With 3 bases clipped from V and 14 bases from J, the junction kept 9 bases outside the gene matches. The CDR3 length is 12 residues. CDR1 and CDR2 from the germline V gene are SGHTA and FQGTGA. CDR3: CASSFPRGPLFF. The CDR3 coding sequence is TGTGCCAGCAGCTTTCCAAGGGGGCCGCTATTCTTT.

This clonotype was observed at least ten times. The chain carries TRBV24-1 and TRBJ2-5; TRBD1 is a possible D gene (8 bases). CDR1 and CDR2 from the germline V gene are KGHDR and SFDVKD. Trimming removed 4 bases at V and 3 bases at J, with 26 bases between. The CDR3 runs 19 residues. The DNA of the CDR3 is TGTGCCACCAGTGAACCTAGCGGTGCCCAGGGGGCCCCCGAAGAGACCCAGTACTTC. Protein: CATSEPSGAQGAPEETQYF.

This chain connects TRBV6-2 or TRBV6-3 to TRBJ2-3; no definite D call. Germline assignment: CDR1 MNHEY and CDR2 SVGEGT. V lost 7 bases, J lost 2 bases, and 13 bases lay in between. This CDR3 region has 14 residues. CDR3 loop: CASNSRLFTDTQYF. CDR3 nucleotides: TGTGCCAGCAACTCGAGGCTATTCACAGATACGCAGTATTTT.

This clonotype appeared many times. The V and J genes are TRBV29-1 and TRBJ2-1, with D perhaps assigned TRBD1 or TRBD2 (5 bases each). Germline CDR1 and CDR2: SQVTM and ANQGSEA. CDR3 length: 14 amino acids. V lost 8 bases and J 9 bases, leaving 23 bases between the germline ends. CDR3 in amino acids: CSTYPGLGAGEQFF. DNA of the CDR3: TGCAGCACCTACCCGGGTTTAGGGGCGGGTGAGCAGTTCTTC.

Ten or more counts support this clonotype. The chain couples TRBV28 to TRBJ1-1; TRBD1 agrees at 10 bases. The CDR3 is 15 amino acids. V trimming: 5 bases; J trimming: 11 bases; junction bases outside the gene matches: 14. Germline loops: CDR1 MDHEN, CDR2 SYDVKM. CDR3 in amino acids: CASSRPGTGELWAFF. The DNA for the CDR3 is TGTGCCAGCAGTCGCCCCGGGACAGGGGAGTTATGGGCTTTCTTT.

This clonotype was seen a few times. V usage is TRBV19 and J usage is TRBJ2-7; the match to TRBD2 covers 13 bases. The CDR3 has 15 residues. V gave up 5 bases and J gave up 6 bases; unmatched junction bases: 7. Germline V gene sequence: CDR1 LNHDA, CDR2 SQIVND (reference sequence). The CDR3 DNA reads TGTGCCAGTAGTCCTAGACTAGCGGGAGGTCCCGAGCAGTACTTC. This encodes CASSPRLAGGPEQYF.

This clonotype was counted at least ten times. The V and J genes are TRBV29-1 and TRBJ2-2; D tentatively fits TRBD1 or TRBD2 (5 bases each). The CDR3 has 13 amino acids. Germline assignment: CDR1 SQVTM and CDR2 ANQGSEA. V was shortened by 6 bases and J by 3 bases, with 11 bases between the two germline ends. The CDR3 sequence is CSVWDLDTGELFF. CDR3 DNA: TGCAGCGTCTGGGACCTAGACACCGGGGAGCTGTTTTTT.

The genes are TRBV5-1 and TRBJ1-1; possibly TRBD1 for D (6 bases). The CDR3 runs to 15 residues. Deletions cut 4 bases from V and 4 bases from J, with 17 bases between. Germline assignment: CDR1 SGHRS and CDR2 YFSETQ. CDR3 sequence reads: CASSPDGTTGTEAFF. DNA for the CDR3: TGCGCCAGCAGCCCGGACGGGACAACGGGCACTGAAGCTTTCTTT. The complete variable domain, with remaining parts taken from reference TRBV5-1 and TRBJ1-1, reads KAGVTQTPRYLIKTRGQQVTLSCSPISGHRSVSWYQQTPGQGLQFLFEYFSETQRNKGNFPGRFSGRQFSNSRSEMNVSTLELGDSALYLCASSPDGTTGTEAFFGQGTRLTVV.

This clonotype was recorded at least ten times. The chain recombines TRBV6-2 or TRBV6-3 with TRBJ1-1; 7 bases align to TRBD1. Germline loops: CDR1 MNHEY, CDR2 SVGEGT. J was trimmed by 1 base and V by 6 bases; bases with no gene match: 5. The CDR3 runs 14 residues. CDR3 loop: CASSWDSWNTEAFF. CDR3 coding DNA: TGTGCCAGCAGCTGGGACAGTTGGAACACTGAAGCTTTCTTT.

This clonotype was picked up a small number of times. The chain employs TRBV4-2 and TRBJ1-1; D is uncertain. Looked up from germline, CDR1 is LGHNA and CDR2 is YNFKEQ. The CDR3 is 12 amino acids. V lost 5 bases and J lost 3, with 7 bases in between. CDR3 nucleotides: TGTGCCAGCAGCGGAAGGGACACTGAAGCTTTCTTT. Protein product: CASSGRDTEAFF.

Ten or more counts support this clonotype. The CDR3 sequence: CSARGRAYEQYF. CDR3 DNA sequence: TGCAGTGCCCGAGGGAGGGCCTACGAGCAGTACTTC. The chain combines TRBV20-1 with TRBJ2-7; 7 bases are a match to TRBD2. Germline V gives CDR1 DFQATT, CDR2 SNEGSKA (reference sequence). The CDR3 is 12 residues long. Trimming took 6 bases from V and 2 from J; bases not matched to a gene: 4.

The chain's CDR3 is CASSLGNYGYTF. In DNA, the CDR3 is TGTGCCAGCAGCTTAGGAAACTATGGCTACACCTTC. The chain has TRBV7-9 and TRBJ1-2; unclear D gene. Looked up from germline, CDR1 is SEHNR and CDR2 is FQNEAQ (reference sequence). This CDR3 comprises 12 residues. The V end lost 1 base, the J end lost 2 bases, and 2 bases lay between the germline ends.

The CDR3 coding sequence is TGTGCCAGCAGTTCTCCGGGACGCAGATCTAACTATGGCTACACCTTC. Its protein product is CASSSPGRRSNYGYTF. The chain uses TRBV5-4 and TRBJ1-2; a weak D match, TRBD1 (5 bases). The CDR3 has 16 amino acids. V dropped 5 bases and J dropped 0 bases, with 17 bases sitting between them. Germline CDR1 SGHNT, CDR2 YYREEE (reference sequence). Supplemented by reference TRBV5-4 and TRBJ1-2, the full variable domain reads ETGVTQSPTHLIKTRGQQVTLRCSSQSGHNTVSWYQQALGQGPQFIFQYYREEENGRGNFPPRFSGLQFPNYSSELNVNALELDDSALYLCASSSPGRRSNYGYTFGSGTRLTVV.

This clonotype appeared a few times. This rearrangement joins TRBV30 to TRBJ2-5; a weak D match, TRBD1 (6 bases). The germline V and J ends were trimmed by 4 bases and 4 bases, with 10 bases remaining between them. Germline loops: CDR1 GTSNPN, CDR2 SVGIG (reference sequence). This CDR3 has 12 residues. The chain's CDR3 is CAWKGEGETQYF. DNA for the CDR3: TGTGCCTGGAAGGGGGAAGGAGAGACCCAGTACTTC.

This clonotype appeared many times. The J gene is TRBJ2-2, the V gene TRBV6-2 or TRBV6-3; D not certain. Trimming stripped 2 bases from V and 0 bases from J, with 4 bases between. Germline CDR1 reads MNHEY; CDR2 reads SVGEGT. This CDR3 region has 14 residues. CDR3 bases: TGTGCCAGCAGTTACGCGTCGAACACCGGGGAGCTGTTTTTT. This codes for CASSYASNTGELFF.

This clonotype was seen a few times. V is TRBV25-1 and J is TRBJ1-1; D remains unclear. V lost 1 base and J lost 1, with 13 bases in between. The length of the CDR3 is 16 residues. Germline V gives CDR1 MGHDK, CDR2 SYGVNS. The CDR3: CASSELLATENTEAFF. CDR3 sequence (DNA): TGTGCCAGCAGTGAATTGTTAGCTACTGAGAACACTGAAGCTTTCTTT.

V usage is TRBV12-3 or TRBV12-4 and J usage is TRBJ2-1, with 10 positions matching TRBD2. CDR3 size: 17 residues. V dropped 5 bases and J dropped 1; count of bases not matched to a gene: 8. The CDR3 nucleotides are TGTGCCAGCAGTCCGAAGACTAGCGGGCGATCCTACAATGAGCAGTTCTTC. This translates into CASSPKTSGRSYNEQFF.

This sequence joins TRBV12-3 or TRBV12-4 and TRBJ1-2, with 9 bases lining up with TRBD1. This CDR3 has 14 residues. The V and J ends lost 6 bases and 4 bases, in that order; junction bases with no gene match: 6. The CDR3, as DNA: TGTGCCAGCAGCCGACAGGGGGATGGCTATGGCTACACCTTC. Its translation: CASSRQGDGYGYTF.

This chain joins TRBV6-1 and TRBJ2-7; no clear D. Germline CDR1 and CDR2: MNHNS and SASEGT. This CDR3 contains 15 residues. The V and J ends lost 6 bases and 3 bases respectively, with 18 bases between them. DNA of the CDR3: TGTGCCAGCAGCGAAAACGTCGGCGGCCACTACGAGCAGTACTTC. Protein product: CASSENVGGHYEQYF.

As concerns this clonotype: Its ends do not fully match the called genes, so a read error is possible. The CDR3 bases are TGTGCCAATAGTATAGGGGGCCCCCTTAACGAGCAGTACTTC. It specifies CANSIGGPLNEQYF. The chain has TRBV19 and TRBJ2-7; 7 nucleotides match TRBD1. CDR1 LNHDA and CDR2 SQIVND come from the germline V gene (reference sequence). The CDR3 contains 14 residues.

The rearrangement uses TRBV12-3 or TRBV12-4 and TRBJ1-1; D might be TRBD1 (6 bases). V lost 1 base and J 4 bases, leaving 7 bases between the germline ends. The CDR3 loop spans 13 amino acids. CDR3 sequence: CASSLGGPTEAFF. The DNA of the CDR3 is TGTGCCAGCAGTTTAGGGGGGCCCACTGAAGCTTTCTTT.

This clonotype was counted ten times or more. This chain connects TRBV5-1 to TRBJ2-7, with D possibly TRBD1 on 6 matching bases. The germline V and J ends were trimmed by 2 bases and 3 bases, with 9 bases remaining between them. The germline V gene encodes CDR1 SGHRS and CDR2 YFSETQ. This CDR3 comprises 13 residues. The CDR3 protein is CASSFDRNYEQYF. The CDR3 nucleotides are TGCGCCAGCAGCTTCGACAGGAACTACGAGCAGTACTTC.

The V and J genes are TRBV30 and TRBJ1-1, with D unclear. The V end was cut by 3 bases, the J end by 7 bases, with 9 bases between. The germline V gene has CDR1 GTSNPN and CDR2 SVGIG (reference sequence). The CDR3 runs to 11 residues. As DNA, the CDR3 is TGTGCCTGGAGCCCGGGAAGTGAAGCTTTCTTT. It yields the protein CAWSPGSEAFF.

The CDR3 region is CASTLMSGTEAFF. Written as DNA, the CDR3 is TGTGCCAGCACCCTGATGTCGGGCACTGAAGCTTTCTTT. This sequence joins TRBV12-3 or TRBV12-4 and TRBJ1-1; D uncertain. Trimming pared 7 bases from V and 4 bases from J, leaving 13 bases between. This CDR3 has 13 amino acids.

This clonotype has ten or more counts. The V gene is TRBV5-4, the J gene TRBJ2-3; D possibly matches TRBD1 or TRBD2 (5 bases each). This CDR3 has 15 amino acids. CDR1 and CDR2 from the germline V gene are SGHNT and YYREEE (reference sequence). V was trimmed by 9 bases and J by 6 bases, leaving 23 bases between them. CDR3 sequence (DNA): TGTGCCAAAAGCGAGGGGCCAAAGAGCAAGGATACGCAGTATTTT. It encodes CAKSEGPKSKDTQYF. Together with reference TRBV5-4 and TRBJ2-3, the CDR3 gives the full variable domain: ETGVTQSPTHLIKTRGQQVTLRCSSQSGHNTVSWYQQALGQGPQFIFQYYREEENGRGNFPPRFSGLQFPNYSSELNVNALELDDSALYLCAKSEGPKSKDTQYFGPGTRLTVL.

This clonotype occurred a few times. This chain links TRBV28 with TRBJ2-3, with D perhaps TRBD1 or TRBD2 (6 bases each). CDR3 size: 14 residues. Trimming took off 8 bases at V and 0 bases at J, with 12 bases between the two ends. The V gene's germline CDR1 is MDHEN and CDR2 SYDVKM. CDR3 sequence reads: CASVEGGSTDTQYF. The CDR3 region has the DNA TGTGCCAGCGTTGAGGGGGGTAGCACAGATACGCAGTATTTT.

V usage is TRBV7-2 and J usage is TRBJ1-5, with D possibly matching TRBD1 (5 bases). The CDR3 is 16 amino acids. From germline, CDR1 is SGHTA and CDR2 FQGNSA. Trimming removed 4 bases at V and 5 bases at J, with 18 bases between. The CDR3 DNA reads TGTGCCAGCAGCTACCAGGGTTCGAGGGCCCATCAGCCCCAGCATTTT. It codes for CASSYQGSRAHQPQHF.

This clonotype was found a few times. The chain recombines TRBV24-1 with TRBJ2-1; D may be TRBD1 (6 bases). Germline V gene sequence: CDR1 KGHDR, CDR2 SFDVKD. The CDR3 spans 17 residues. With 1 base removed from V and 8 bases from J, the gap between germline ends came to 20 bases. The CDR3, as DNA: TGTGCCACCAGTGATTTCGCCCGCGGCAGGGGAGTTGATGAGCAGTTCTTC. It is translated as CATSDFARGRGVDEQFF.